The present TCR beta chain was sequenced within a study of TIL therapy for anti-PD-1-resistant metastatic lung cancer. Documented time point: pre-treatment sample, taken before nivolumab and TIL therapy. Sequencing used immunoSEQ v3. Data came from immunoSEQ multiplex PCR; TCRdb stores just in-frame clones and leaves some out. The sample carries around 15,000 clones, around 68% recorded once. V gave up 7 bases and J gave up 1 base; unmatched junction bases: 5. The CDR3 extends over 14 amino acids. Germline V gene sequence: CDR1 SGHTA, CDR2 FQGTGA. This clone was observed a few times. The sample consisted of blood, taken at baseline. The chain couples TRBV7-3 to TRBJ2-3, with 7 bases that match TRBD1. The TCR was taken from a person aged 25-80 years with non-small cell lung cancer. CDR3 bases: TGTGCCAGCAAACGGGACAGTGGCACAGATACGCAGTATTTT. Protein: CASKRDSGTDTQYF.